The 24 T cell receptor beta chains in this list originate from one sample, sequenced in a study of T cell repertoires in cytomegalovirus infection. Antigen specificity for these receptors is unknown. TCRdb used MiXCR to reprocess the reads, holding one entry per CDR3 protein. This sample has 700,000 to 950,000 distinct CDR3 sequences; over 25% occur once, and the top ten carry approximately 13%. The source material was cultured CD8+ T cells from PBMCs, sampled from culture after CMV antigen stimulation. These receptors all stem from a human donor in good health (CMV status not recorded). Some clones in this sample may be carry-over from other donors' samples.

The CDR3: CASSYSGTGDGDTQYF. The CDR3, as DNA: TGTGCCAGCAGTTACTCCGGGACAGGGGACGGGGATACGCAGTATTTT. This chain links TRBV6-5 with TRBJ2-3, with TRBD1 matching over 10 bases. V dropped 0 bases and J dropped 6; count of bases not matched to a gene: 6. The germline V gene has CDR1 MNHEY and CDR2 SVGAGI. The length of the CDR3 is 16 residues.

This chain joins TRBV20-1 and TRBJ1-2; no clear D gene. V lost 3 bases, J lost 5 bases, and 25 bases lay in between. The CDR3 spans 17 residues. CDR1 is DFQATT, CDR2 SNEGSKA, per germline (reference sequence). The DNA of the CDR3 is TGCAGTGCTAGCCCTTACCGAGGCCCCCGGGAGGAGTATGGCTACACCTTC. This codes for CSASPYRGPREEYGYTF.

Comments on this clonotype: A much larger clonotype is one base distant, so this may be a read error. The chain joins TRBV7-6 to TRBJ2-2; D gene uncertain. CDR1 is SGHVS and CDR2 is FNYEAQ in the germline V gene. This CDR3 comprises 14 residues. The DNA for the CDR3 is TGTGTCAGCAGCTTAGCAGTCTCGGGCGGGGAGCTGTTTTTT. Residues: CVSSLAVSGGELFF.

This chain connects TRBV24-1 to TRBJ2-3, with 7 bases that match TRBD1. CDR1 and CDR2 (germline): KGHDR, SFDVKD. CDR3 length: 14 residues. V lost 1 base and J lost 6; bases outside the gene matches: 3. CDR3 loop: CATSDLDRADTQYF. CDR3 in DNA: TGTGCCACCAGTGATTTAGACAGGGCGGATACGCAGTATTTT.

This clonotype was counted many times. At one end, the junction sequence differs from germline, possibly due to a read error. This chain joins TRBV7-8 and TRBJ1-2; D unresolved. The CDR3 consists of 12 residues. CDR1 is SGHVS, CDR2 FQNEAQ, per germline. CDR3 region: CASSLAPRPDNF. CDR3 coding DNA: TGTGCCAGCAGCTTAGCGCCCAGGCCTGACAATTTC.

Worth noting for this clonotype: A clone one base away is much larger, so this may be a read error. The chain has TRBV7-6 and TRBJ1-5; 7 bases map to TRBD1. CDR3 length equals 13 residues. Germline V gene sequence: CDR1 SGHVS, CDR2 FNYEAQ. CDR3 bases: TGTACCAGCAGCGCACAGGGGATCAGGCCCCAGCATTTT. Its translation: CTSSAQGIRPQHF.

This chain joins TRBV10-1 and TRBJ1-6, with 8 bases identical to TRBD1. V was clipped by 0 bases and J by 7 bases; unmatched bases: 5. The CDR3 contains 16 residues. Germline CDR1 and CDR2: WNHNN and SYGVQD (reference sequence). The CDR3 spells CASSESRTGRNSPLHF. CDR3 DNA: TGCGCCAGCAGTGAGTCGAGGACAGGGAGGAATTCACCCCTCCACTTT.

The chain uses TRBV9 and TRBJ1-6; D is perhaps TRBD1 (5 bases). The length of the CDR3 is 15 residues. Trimming removed 4 bases from V and 9 bases from J, with 17 bases in between. Per the germline V gene, CDR1 is SGDLS and CDR2 is YYNGEE. CDR3 amino acids: CASSPRGGYPSPLHF. The CDR3 bases are TGTGCCAGCAGCCCACGTGGGGGTTATCCTTCACCCCTCCACTTT.

J is TRBJ2-1 and V is TRBV7-9, with TRBD1 as a possible D gene (6 bases). Germline CDR1 is SEHNR and CDR2 is FQNEAQ (reference sequence). Trimming pared 2 bases from V and 2 bases from J, leaving 13 bases between. CDR3 length equals 16 residues. This CDR3 is CASSLIRTVTYNEQFF. The DNA of the CDR3 is TGTGCCAGCAGCTTAATCCGGACAGTCACCTACAATGAGCAGTTCTTC.

This clonotype came up a few times. The chain links TRBV11-3 to TRBJ2-1; 7 bases fit TRBD1. The CDR3 is 15 amino acids. With V trimmed by 5 bases and J by 5 bases, 9 bases remained unmatched. CDR1 and CDR2 from the germline V gene are SGHNT and YENEEA. CDR3 DNA: TGTGCCAGCAGCACGAGGGACAGTTCTAACAATGAGCAGTTCTTC. It specifies CASSTRDSSNNEQFF.

The rearrangement joins TRBV6-2 or TRBV6-3 to TRBJ1-1; D unresolved. Trimming left V 7 bases short and J 1 base short, with 10 bases between. Germline CDR1 MNHEY, CDR2 SVGEGT. The CDR3 length is 13 residues. CDR3: CASTPFGNTEAFF. In DNA form, the CDR3 reads TGTGCCAGCACTCCGTTTGGGAACACTGAAGCTTTCTTT.

The chain links TRBV4-3 to TRBJ1-4, with TRBD1 matching 8 bases. CDR1 LGHNA and CDR2 YSLEER come from the germline V gene. This CDR3 spans 17 amino acids. V was pared by 0 bases and J by 3 bases, with 6 bases of the junction left unmatched. The CDR3 nucleotides read TGCGCCAGCAGCCAAGATGTGCAGGGGGCGGCTAATGAAAAACTGTTTTTT. Protein: CASSQDVQGAANEKLFF.

In this sample, this clonotype turned up a few times. V and J are TRBV6-6 and TRBJ2-3, with D perhaps assigned TRBD1 or TRBD2 (6 bases each). Germline CDR1 is MNHNY and CDR2 is SVGAGI (reference sequence). The CDR3 loop spans 19 amino acids. The V end lost 0 bases, the J end lost 0 bases, and 19 bases lay between the germline ends. This CDR3 is CASSYSRARGPTSTDTQYF. CDR3 in DNA: TGTGCCAGCAGTTACTCGAGGGCCCGGGGGCCCACTAGCACAGATACGCAGTATTTT.

The rearrangement uses TRBV19 and TRBJ1-1; 11 bases fit TRBD1. V was pared by 6 bases and J by 6 bases, with 12 bases of the junction left unmatched. The germline V gene encodes CDR1 LNHDA and CDR2 SQIVND (reference sequence). This CDR3 spans 16 amino acids. This CDR3 is CASRAFGQGASAEAFF. CDR3 nucleotides: TGTGCCAGTAGGGCTTTCGGACAGGGGGCTAGCGCTGAAGCTTTCTTT.

The rearrangement links TRBV19 to TRBJ1-1; no reliable D call. The germline V and J ends were trimmed by 7 bases and 2 bases, with 14 bases remaining between them. The length of the CDR3 is 14 residues. Germline CDR1 is LNHDA and CDR2 is SQIVND (reference sequence). This CDR3 is CASIPPGVNTEAFF. For the CDR3, the DNA is TGTGCCAGTATTCCGCCGGGAGTAAACACTGAAGCTTTCTTT.

This chain uses TRBV14 with TRBJ1-1; TRBD1 aligns across 9 bases. V gave up 4 bases and J gave up 5 bases; unmatched junction bases: 14. The CDR3 extends over 17 amino acids. Germline CDR1 reads SGHDN; CDR2 reads FVKESK. This CDR3 is CASSLGQGVLRSTEAFF. DNA of the CDR3: TGTGCCAGCAGCCTGGGACAGGGTGTTTTACGGAGTACTGAAGCTTTCTTT.

Only a few counts were recorded for this clonotype. V usage is TRBV7-9 and J usage is TRBJ2-1; D remains ambiguous. The CDR3 loop spans 14 amino acids. With 1 base removed from V and 10 bases from J, the gap between germline ends came to 14 bases. Germline values: CDR1 SEHNR, CDR2 FQNEAQ (reference sequence). CDR3 region: CASSLGRTPVEQFF. CDR3 coding DNA: TGTGCCAGCAGCTTAGGCCGCACCCCTGTCGAGCAGTTCTTC.

V usage is TRBV4-1 and J usage is TRBJ2-1; D not certain. The CDR3 consists of 16 residues. The ends were cut back, 2 bases at V and 0 bases at J, with 11 bases in the middle. Germline-derived CDR1 and CDR2 are MGHRA and YSYEKL. The DNA of the CDR3 is TGCGCCAGCAGCCAAAGCCCACGGAGCTCCTACAATGAGCAGTTCTTC. Protein: CASSQSPRSSYNEQFF.

The table lists this clonotype with many counts. The chain carries TRBV7-6 and TRBJ2-2; unclear D gene. V was pared by 5 bases and J by 5 bases, with 6 bases between. CDR3 size: 12 residues. The germline V gene encodes CDR1 SGHVS and CDR2 FNYEAQ. The CDR3 DNA is TGTGCCAGCAGCCCCCGGACCGGGGAGCTGTTTTTT. This gives the protein CASSPRTGELFF.

This chain links TRBV4-1 with TRBJ2-7; D perhaps matches TRBD1 (5 bases). Trimming took off 0 bases at V and 6 bases at J, with 15 bases between the two ends. There are 15 residues in the CDR3. Per the germline V gene, CDR1 is MGHRA and CDR2 is YSYEKL. The CDR3 DNA is TGCGCCAGCAGCCAAGATAGGGGAATTCGTCTCGAGCAGTACTTC. It codes for CASSQDRGIRLEQYF.

A few counts support this clonotype. This chain links TRBV27 with TRBJ2-7; D possibly uses TRBD1 or TRBD2 (5 bases each). Trimming pared 5 bases from V and 1 base from J, leaving 15 bases between. This CDR3 comprises 15 residues. The V gene's germline CDR1 is MNHEY and CDR2 SMNVEV (reference sequence). The CDR3 DNA reads TGTGCCAGCAGTCGAGGGGATGGAAGGTCCTACGAGCAGTACGTC. Protein: CASSRGDGRSYEQYV.

The gene calls are TRBV18 and TRBJ1-3; D not certain. The V gene's germline CDR1 is KGHSH and CDR2 LQKENI. Trimming left V 6 bases short and J 11 bases short, with 14 bases between. The CDR3 extends over 12 amino acids. The CDR3 loop reads CASSRQASAIYF. CDR3 in DNA: TGTGCCAGCTCGAGGCAGGCCAGCGCCATATATTTT.

The genes are TRBV4-3 and TRBJ1-4, with D tentatively TRBD1 (6 bases). The CDR3 spans 14 residues. V gave up 1 base and J gave up 7 bases, with 10 bases separating them. From germline, CDR1 is LGHNA and CDR2 YSLEER. The DNA of the CDR3 is TGCGCCAGCAGCCAAGCCGGGGGCCTTGAAAAACTGTTTTTT. This encodes CASSQAGGLEKLFF.

This clonotype was found a few times. The chain employs TRBV6-6 and TRBJ2-5; D possibly matches TRBD1 or TRBD2 (6 bases each). Deletions cut 5 bases from V and 7 bases from J, with 14 bases between. Germline CDR1 reads MNHNY; CDR2 reads SVGAGI (reference sequence). CDR3 length equals 13 residues. The CDR3 reads CASSRGTPGTQYF. CDR3 coding DNA: TGTGCCAGCAGTCGCGGGACACCCGGGACCCAGTACTTC.